This T cell receptor beta chain was recorded in a study of cytotoxic CD8 clonotypes in ibrutinib-treated CLL. As for the study in general: The subjects consisted of 11 relapsed/refractory and some 14 treatment-naive individuals, with approximately 18 IGHV unmutated.

The CDR3 consists of 15 residues. CDR1 is SGHRS, CDR2 YFSETQ, per germline. V gave up 4 bases and J gave up 8 bases, with 19 bases separating them. Data came from immunoSEQ multiplex PCR; TCRdb stores just in-frame clones and leaves some out. This sample carries some 170,000 clones, over 75% of them seen once, and the ten largest clones take more than 2.5%. With regard to this clone: Its antigen is undetermined.

Points from the study as a whole: At baseline, clonality was higher than in age-matched healthy donors and correlated with CD8+ counts.

This sequence joins TRBV5-1 and TRBJ2-4; tentatively, D is TRBD1 (7 bases). The source is a human donor with chronic lymphocytic leukemia. The specimen comprised PBMCs, sampled at disease progression, from a patient treated with ibrutinib. CDR3 bases: TGCGCCAGCAGCGGGTTAGGAGGGGGCGCAGACATTCAGTACTTC. Translated: CASSGLGGGADIQYF.